Listed below are T cell receptor beta chains from one sample, sequenced in a study of blood T cell repertoires in COVID-19. Libraries were prepared by immunoSEQ multiplex PCR; TCRdb keeps only in-frame clonotypes and omits some of them. The sample contains 150,000 to 200,000 clones, approximately 81% of which appear only once. Sequenced material: PBMCs or T cells enriched from blood (not recorded which). Receptors were obtained from a woman aged 35 to 49 with acute COVID-19. CDR3s leave out the opening cysteine and the closing phenylalanine or tryptophan. The order of the fields is J gene, V gene, CDR3 length, CDR3 protein.

>TRBJ1-2|TRBV13|12
ASSLEDSYYGYT
>TRBJ2-7|TRBV6-2/TRBV6-3|13
ASSSPASGAYEQY
>TRBJ2-5|TRBV9|14
ASSSGGLAGGETQY
>TRBJ1-2|TRBV11-3|12
ASSLDSDRDGYT
>TRBJ1-5|TRBV19|11
ASTGQGNQPQH
>TRBJ1-1|TRBV19|13
ASIPGRDQNTEAF
>TRBJ2-7|TRBV7-2|11
ASSLQIGDEQY
>TRBJ2-1|TRBV5-4|13
ASSRSGSSYNEQF
>TRBJ2-3|TRBV11-2|15
ASSLTGNGRKTDTQY
>TRBJ1-4|TRBV19|11
ASNPGTNEKLF
>TRBJ1-4|TRBV4-1|14
ASSQGDTATNEKLF
>TRBJ1-2|TRBV14|12
ASSRDSLNYGYT
>TRBJ2-1|TRBV6-4|13
ASSDSGLAGNEQF
>TRBJ2-5|TRBV7-2|14
ASSPQSPQGGETQY
>TRBJ1-3|TRBV18|12
ASSQGAAGNTIY
>TRBJ1-1|TRBV29-1|11
STTRGMNTEAF
>TRBJ1-1|TRBV9|12
ASSVGLGAGEAF
>TRBJ2-7|TRBV2|13
ASTQGQGAGYEQY
>TRBJ1-2|TRBV9|13
ASSHTRGQFYGYT
>TRBJ2-1|TRBV6-1|15
ASSESASGRGQVEQF
>TRBJ2-2|TRBV9|15
ASSPRGGTLFTGELF
>TRBJ1-5|TRBV2|13
ASSAGTGNNQPQH